The sequence of this T cell receptor (beta chain) was determined in a study of tumour-infiltrating T cells in Burkitt lymphoma. Study details: Survival, overall and progression-free, tracked with productive clonality.

This CDR3 has 14 amino acids. The V gene end was trimmed by 7 bases and the J gene end by 4 bases; junction bases not matched to a gene: 5. The germline gives CDR1 MNHEY, CDR2 SVGAGI. The data were produced by immunoSEQ multiplex PCR, yet TCRdb's version contains in-frame clones alone and is incomplete. The data contain about 2,800 clones, around 76% of them singletons. The chain uses TRBV6-5 and TRBJ2-1; 9 nucleotides align to TRBD2. Sequencing used tumor tissue. The TCR comes from a human donor with diffuse large B-cell lymphoma. In nucleotides, the CDR3 is TGTGCCAGCATGACCAGCGGGGGGTACAATGAGCAGTTCTTC. It codes for CASMTSGGYNEQFF.